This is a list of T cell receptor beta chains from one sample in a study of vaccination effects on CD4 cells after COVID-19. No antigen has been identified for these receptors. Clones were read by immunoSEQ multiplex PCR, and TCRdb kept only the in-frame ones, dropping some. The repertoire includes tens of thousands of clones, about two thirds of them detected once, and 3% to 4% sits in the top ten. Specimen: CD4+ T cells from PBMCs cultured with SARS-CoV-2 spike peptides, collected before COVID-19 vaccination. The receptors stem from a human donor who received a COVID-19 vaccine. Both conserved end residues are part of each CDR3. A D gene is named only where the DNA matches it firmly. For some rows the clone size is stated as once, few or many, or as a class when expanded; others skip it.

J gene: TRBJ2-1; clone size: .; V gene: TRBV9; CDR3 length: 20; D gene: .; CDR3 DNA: TGTGCCAGCAGCGTAGGGCCAGGGGGGGGACTAGTGAAGAGTTCCAATGAGCAGTTCTTC; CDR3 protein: CASSVGPGGGLVKSSNEQFF
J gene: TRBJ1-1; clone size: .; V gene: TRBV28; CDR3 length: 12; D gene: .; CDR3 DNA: TGTGCCAGCAGTTCTGGGTTCACTGAAGCTTTCTTT; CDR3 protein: CASSSGFTEAFF
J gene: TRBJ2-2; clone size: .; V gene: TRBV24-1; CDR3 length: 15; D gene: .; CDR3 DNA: TGTGCCACCCCCGGTCGCAGGGGGAGGACCGGGGAGCTGTTTTTT; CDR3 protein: CATPGRRGRTGELFF
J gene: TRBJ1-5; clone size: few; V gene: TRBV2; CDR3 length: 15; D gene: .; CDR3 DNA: TGTGCCAGCAGCCGGATGGGGGGTAGCAATCAGCCCCAGCATTTT; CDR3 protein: CASSRMGGSNQPQHF
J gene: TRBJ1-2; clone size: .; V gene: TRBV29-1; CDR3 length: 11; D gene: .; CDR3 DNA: TGCAGCGCCGGAACCGGAGGAGGCTACACCTTC; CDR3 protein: CSAGTGGGYTF
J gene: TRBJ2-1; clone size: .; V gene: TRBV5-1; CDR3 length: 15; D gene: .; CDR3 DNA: TGCGCCAGCAGCCTTTCGACAAGCTCCTACAATGAGCAGTTCTTC; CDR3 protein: CASSLSTSSYNEQFF
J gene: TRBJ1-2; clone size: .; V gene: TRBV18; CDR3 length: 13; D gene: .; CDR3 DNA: TGTGCCAGCTCACGGGACACTAACTATGGCTACACCTTC; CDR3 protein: CASSRDTNYGYTF
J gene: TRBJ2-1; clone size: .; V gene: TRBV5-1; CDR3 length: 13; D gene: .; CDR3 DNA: TGCGCCAGCAGCATGGTCCTCGGAAGTGAGCAGTTCTTC; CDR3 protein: CASSMVLGSEQFF
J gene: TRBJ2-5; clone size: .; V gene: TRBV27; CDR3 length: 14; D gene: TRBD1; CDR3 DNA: TGTGCCAGCAGTCTAAGGGGGCGGGCAGAGACCCAGTACTTC; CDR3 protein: CASSLRGRAETQYF
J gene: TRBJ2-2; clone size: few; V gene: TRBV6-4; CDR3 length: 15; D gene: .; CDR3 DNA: TGTGCCAGCAGTGTATATAGCGGTGACACCGGGGAGCTGTTTTTT; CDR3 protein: CASSVYSGDTGELFF
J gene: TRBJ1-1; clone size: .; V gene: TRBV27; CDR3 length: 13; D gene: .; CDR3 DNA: TGTGCCAGCAGTTTTCAGGGAAGAACTGAAGCTTTCTTT; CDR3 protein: CASSFQGRTEAFF
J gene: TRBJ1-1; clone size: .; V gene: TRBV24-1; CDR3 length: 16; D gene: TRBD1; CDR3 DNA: TGTGCCACCAGTGACTCAACCGGGACAGGTAACACTGAAGCTTTCTTT; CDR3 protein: CATSDSTGTGNTEAFF
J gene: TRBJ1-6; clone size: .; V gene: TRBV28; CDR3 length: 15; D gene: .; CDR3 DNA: TGTGCCAGCAGCTCGGGTGTCAACTCGCGTGCACCCCTCCACTTT; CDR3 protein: CASSSGVNSRAPLHF
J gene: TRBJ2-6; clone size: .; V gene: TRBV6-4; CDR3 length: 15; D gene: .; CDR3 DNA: TGTGCCAGCAGTGAGTACCCGGCTGGGGCCAACGTCCTGACTTTC; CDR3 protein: CASSEYPAGANVLTF
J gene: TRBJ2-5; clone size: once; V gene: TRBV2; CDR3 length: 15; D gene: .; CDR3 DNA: TGTGCCAGCAGTGAAACCGACAGGAGCCAAGAGACCCAGTACTTC; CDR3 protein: CASSETDRSQETQYF
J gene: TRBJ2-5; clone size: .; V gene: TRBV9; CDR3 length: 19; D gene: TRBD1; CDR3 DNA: TGTGCCAGCAGCGTAGAACTCCCGAGGGGGGACAGGGGGCATGAGACCCAGTACTTC; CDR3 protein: CASSVELPRGDRGHETQYF
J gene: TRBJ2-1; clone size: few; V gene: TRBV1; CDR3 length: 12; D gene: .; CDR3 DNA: TGCACCAGCAGCCAAGATCGGTGCTTGCAGTTCTTC; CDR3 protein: CTSSQDRCLQFF
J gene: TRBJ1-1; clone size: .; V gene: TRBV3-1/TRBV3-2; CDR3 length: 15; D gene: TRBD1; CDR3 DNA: TGTGCCAGCAGCCCGCGGACAGGGGGCCGCACTGAAGCTTTCTTT; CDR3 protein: CASSPRTGGRTEAFF
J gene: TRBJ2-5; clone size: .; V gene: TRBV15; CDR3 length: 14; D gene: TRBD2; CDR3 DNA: TGTGCCACCAGCAGAGATCTGGGAGGGGAGACCCAGTACTTC; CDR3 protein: CATSRDLGGETQYF
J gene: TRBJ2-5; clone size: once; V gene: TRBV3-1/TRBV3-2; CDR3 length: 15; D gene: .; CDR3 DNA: TGTGCCAGCAGCTCCTCAGGGGCGAAAGGAGAGACCCAGTACTTC; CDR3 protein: CASSSSGAKGETQYF
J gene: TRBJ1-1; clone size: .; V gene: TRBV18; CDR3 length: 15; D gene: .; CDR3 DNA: TGTGCCAGCTCAGCACGGCAGGTGCAGGTGGCTGAAGCTTTCTTT; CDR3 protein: CASSARQVQVAEAFF
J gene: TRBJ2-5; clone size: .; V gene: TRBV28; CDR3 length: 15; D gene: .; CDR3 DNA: TGTGCCAGCAGTTCCCCAGCAGGACTTGTAGAGACCCAGTACTTC; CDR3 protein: CASSSPAGLVETQYF
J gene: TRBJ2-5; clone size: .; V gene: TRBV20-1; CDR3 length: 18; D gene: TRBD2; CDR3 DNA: TGCAGTGCTAGTGGGGGGGCTAGCGGGAGTTCTTTCAGTGAGACCCAGTACTTC; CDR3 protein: CSASGGASGSSFSETQYF
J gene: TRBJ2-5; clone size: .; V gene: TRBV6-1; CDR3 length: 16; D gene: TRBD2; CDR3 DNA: TGTGCCAGCAGTGAAATAATAGCGGGGGGGTGGGAGACCCAGTACTTC; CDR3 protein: CASSEIIAGGWETQYF
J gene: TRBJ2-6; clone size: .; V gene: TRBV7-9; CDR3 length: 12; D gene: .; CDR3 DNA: TGTGGATTTGGGACTGGGGCCAACGTCCTGACTTTC; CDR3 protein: CGFGTGANVLTF
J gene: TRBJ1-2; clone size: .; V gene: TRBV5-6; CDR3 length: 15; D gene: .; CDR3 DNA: TGTGCCAGCAGCTTGGAACCCGGGACAATATATGGCTACACCTTC; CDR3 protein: CASSLEPGTIYGYTF
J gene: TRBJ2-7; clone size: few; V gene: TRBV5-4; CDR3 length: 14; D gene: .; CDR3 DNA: TGTGCCAGCAGCTTGGAAGGACACACCTACGAGCAGTACTTC; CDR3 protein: CASSLEGHTYEQYF
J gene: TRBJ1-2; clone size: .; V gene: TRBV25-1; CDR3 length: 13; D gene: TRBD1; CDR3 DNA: TGTGCCAGCAGTGCGGGACAGGGGTATGGCTACACCTTC; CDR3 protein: CASSAGQGYGYTF
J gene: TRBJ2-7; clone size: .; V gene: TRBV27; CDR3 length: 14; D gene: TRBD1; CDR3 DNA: TGTGCCAGCAGAGGACAGGGGCGGACCTACGAGCAGTACTTC; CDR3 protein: CASRGQGRTYEQYF
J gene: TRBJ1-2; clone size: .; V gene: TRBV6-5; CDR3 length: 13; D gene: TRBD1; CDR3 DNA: TGTGCCAGCAGTTTCGGGACAGGGAGAGGCTACACCTTC; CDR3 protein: CASSFGTGRGYTF
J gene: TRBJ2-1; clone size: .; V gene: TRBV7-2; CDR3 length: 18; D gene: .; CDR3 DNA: TGTGCCAGCAGCTTAGTGATGCTAGCGCCGGATAGCACCAATGAGCAGTTCTTC; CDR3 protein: CASSLVMLAPDSTNEQFF
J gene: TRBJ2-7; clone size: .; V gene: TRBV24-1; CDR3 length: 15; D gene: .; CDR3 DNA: TGTGCCACCAGTGACCCTCGGACAGCTATCTACGAGCAGTACTTC; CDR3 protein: CATSDPRTAIYEQYF
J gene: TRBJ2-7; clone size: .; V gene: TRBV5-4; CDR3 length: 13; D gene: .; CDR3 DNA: TGTGCCAGCACCATGGACGGGACCTACGAGCAGTACTTC; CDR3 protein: CASTMDGTYEQYF
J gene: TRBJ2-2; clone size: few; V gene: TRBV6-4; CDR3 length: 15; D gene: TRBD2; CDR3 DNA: TGTGCCAGCAGCCCTACTAGCGGGAGCACCGGGGAGCTGTTTTTT; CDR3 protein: CASSPTSGSTGELFF
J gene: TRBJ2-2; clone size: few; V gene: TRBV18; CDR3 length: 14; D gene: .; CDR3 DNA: TGTGCCAGCTCACCTCGGCAGGCGACCGGGGAGCTGTTTTTT; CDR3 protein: CASSPRQATGELFF
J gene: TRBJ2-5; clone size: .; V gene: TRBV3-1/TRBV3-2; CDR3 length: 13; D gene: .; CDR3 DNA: TGTGCCAGCAGCCAACACCTCCAAGAGACCCAGTACTTC; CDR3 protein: CASSQHLQETQYF
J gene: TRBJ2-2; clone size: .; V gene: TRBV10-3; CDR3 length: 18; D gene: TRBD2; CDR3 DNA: TGTGCCATCAAACAGGGACTAGCGGGAGGTTCGAACACCGGGGAGCTGTTTTTT; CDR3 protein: CAIKQGLAGGSNTGELFF
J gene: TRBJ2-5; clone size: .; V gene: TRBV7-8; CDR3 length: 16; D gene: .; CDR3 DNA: TGTGCCAGCAGCCCACAGAGCGGCAGGGTCCAAGAGACCCAGTACTTC; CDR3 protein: CASSPQSGRVQETQYF
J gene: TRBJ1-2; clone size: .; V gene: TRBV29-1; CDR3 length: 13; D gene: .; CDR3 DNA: TGCAGCGTCCGAAAGGGGGGTGATTATGGCTACACCTTC; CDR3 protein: CSVRKGGDYGYTF
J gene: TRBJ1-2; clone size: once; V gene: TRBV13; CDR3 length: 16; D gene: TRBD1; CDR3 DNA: TGTGCCAGCAGCCTCGGGACAGGCGAAGCTAACTATGGCTACACCTTC; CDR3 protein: CASSLGTGEANYGYTF
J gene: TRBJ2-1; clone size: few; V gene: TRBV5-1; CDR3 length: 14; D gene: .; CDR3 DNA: TGCGCCAGCGGCTCCGGGACTCCCTACAATGAGCAGTTCTTC; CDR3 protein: CASGSGTPYNEQFF
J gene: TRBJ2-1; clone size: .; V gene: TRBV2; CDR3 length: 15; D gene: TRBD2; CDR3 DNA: TGTGCCAGCAGCGCAACTAGCGGGAGCTACAATGAGCAGTTCTTC; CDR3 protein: CASSATSGSYNEQFF
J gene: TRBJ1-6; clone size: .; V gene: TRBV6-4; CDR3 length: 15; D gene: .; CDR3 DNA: TGTGCCAGCAGTGACTCGAGAAGGGTGGCCTCACCCCTCCACTTT; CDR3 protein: CASSDSRRVASPLHF
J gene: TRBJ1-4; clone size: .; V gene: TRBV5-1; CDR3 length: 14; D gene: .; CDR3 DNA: TGCGCCAGCAGCTTGGCCGGAGGGCGTGAAAAACTGTTTTTT; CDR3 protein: CASSLAGGREKLFF
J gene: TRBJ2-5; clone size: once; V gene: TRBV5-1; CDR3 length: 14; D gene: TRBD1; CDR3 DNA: TGCGCCAGCAGCCCTGGGTCAGGGGGTGAGACCCAGTACTTC; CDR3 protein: CASSPGSGGETQYF
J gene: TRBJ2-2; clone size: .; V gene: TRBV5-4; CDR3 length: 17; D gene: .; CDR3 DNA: TGTGCCAGCAGCCCCGGAACCAGGGGCACAAGGTCCGGGGAGCTGTTTTTT; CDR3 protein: CASSPGTRGTRSGELFF
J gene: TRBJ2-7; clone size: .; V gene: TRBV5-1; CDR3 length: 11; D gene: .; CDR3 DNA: TGCGCCAGCAGCTCATCCTACGAGCAGTACTTC; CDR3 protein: CASSSSYEQYF